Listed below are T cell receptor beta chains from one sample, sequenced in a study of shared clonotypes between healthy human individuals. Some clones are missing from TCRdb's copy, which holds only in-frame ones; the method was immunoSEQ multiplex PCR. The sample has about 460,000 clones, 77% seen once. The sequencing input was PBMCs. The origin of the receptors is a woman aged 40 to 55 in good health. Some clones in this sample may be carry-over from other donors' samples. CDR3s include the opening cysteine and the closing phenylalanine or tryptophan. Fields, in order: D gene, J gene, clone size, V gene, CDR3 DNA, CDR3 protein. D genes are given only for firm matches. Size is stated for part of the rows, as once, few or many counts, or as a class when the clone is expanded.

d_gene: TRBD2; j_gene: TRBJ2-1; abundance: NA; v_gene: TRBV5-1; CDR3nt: TGCGCCAGCAGCCCGCAGACTAGCGGGGCTTACAATGAGCAGTTCTTC; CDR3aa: CASSPQTSGAYNEQFF
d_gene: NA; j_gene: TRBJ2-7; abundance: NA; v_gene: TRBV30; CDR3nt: TGTGACTGGAGTACTTACGACGAGCAGTACTTC; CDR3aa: CDWSTYDEQYF
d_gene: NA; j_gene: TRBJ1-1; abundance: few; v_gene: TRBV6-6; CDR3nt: TGTGCCAGCAGACCAAGGGGGGCCGGGAACACTGAAGCTTTCTTT; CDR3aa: CASRPRGAGNTEAFF
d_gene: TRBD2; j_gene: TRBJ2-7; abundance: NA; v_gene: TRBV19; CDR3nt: TGTGCCAGTAGTAGGGGACTAGCGGGCGCAGGGTACGAGCAGTACTTC; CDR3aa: CASSRGLAGAGYEQYF
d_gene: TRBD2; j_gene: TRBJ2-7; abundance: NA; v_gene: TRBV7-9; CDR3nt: TGTGCCAGCAGCTTATCTGCGGGAGCTCCCGACGAGCAGTACTTC; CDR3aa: CASSLSAGAPDEQYF
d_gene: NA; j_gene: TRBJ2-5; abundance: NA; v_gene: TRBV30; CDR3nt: TGTGCCTGGACCCCCCTCGGGACGGCCCGCGAGGAGCAGTACTTC; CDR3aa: CAWTPLGTAREEQYF
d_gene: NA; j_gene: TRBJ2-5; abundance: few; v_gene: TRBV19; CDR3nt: TGTGCCAGTAGTACGCCGACAGCCGTGGGTAAAGAGACCCAGTACTTC; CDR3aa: CASSTPTAVGKETQYF
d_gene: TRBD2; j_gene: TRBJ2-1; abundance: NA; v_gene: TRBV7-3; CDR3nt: TGTGCCAGCAGCGATACCGGACTAGCGGGAGGCAATGAGCAGTTCTTC; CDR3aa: CASSDTGLAGGNEQFF
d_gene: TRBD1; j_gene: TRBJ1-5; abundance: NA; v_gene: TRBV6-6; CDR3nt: TGTGCCAGCAGTTACTCGACAGGGGGCAAGCAGCCCCAGCATTTT; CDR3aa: CASSYSTGGKQPQHF
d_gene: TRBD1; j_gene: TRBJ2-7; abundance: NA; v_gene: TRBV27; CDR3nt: TGTGCCAGCCGCAAGGACAGGGGAACCTACGAGCAGTACTTC; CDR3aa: CASRKDRGTYEQYF
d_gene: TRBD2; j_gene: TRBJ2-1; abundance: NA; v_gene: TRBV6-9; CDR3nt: TGTGCCAGCAGTTATTCGGGCGGGAGGGTCTACAATGAGCAGTTCTTC; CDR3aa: CASSYSGGRVYNEQFF
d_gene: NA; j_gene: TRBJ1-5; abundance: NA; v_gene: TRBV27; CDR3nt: TGTGCCAGCAGTCCCTCCGGGACAAGCAATCAGCCCCAGCATTTT; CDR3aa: CASSPSGTSNQPQHF
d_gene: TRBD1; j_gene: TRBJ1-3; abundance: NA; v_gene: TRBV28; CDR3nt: TGTGCCAGCAGTTCCTCCGGACAGGGCTCTGGAAACACCGTATATTTT; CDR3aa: CASSSSGQGSGNTVYF
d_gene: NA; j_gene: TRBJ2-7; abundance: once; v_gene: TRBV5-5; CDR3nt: TGTGCCAGCAGCTTCGCGACTAGGGGCGAGCAGTACTTC; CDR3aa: CASSFATRGEQYF
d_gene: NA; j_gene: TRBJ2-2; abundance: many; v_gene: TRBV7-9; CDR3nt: TGTGCCAGCAGTTCCGGGACCCTCACCGGGGAGCTGTTTTTT; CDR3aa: CASSSGTLTGELFF
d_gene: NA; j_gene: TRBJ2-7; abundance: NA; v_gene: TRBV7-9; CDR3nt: TGTGCCAGCAGCTCCCCCGGGACTGCGACCTACGAGCAGTACTTC; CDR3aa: CASSSPGTATYEQYF
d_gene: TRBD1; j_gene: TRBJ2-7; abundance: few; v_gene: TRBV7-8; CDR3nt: TGTGCCAGCAGCCAGAGCCAACCCGGGACAGGGCACGAGCAGTACTTC; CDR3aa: CASSQSQPGTGHEQYF
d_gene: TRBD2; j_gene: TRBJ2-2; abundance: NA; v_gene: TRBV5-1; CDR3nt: TGCGCCAGCAGCTTGGAGGGCGGGAGGCCAATACTAACCGGGGAGCTGTTTTTT; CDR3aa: CASSLEGGRPILTGELFF
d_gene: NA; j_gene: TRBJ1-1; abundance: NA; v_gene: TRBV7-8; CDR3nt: TGTGCCAGCAGCTTCGGCAGAGTTTTCACTGAAGCTTTCTTT; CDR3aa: CASSFGRVFTEAFF
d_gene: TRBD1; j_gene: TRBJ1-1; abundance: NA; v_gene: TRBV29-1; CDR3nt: TGCAGCGTCCGGACAGGCGGAGACACTGAAGCTTTCTTT; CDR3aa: CSVRTGGDTEAFF
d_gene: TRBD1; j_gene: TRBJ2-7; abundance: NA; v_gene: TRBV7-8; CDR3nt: TGTGCCAGCAGCTTCGGACAGGGAAGGTACGAGCAGTACTTC; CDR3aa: CASSFGQGRYEQYF
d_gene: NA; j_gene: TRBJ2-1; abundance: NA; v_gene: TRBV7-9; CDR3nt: TGTGCCAGCAGCTTCTCCGGGAACAATGAGCAGTTCTTC; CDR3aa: CASSFSGNNEQFF
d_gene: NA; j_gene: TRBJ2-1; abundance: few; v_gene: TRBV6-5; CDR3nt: TGTGCCCGGCCGAATCCGGGGGCAAATGAGCAGTTCTTC; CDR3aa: CARPNPGANEQFF
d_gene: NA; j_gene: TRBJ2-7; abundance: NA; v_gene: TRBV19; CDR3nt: TGTGCCAGTAGTATGACGGTCACCTACGAGCAGTACTTC; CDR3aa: CASSMTVTYEQYF
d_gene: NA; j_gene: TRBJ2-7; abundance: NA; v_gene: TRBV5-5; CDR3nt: TGCGCCAGCAGCCAAGGAGGGTACTACGAGCAGTACTTC; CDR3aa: CASSQGGYYEQYF
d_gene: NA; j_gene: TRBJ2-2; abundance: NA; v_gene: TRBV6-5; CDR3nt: TGTGCCGCACGGACAGCGAACACCGGGGAGCTGTTTTTT; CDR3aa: CAARTANTGELFF
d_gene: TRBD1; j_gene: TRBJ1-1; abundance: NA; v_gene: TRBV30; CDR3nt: TGTGCCTGGGGGACAGGGTTTAACACTGAAGCTTTCTTT; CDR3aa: CAWGTGFNTEAFF
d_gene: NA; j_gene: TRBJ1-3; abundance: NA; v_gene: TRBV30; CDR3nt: TGTGCCTGGATCTATAGGAACACCATATATTTT; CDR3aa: CAWIYRNTIYF
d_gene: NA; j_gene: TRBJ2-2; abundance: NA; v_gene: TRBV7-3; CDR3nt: TGTGCCAGCAGCCAAGGGGTTCCCGGGGAGCTGTTTTTT; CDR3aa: CASSQGVPGELFF
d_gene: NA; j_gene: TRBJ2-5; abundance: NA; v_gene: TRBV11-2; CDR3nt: TGTGCCAGCACCGAATGGCTAGAAGAGACCCAGTACTTC; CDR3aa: CASTEWLEETQYF
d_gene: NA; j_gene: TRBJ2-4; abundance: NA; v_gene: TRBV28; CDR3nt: TGTGCCAGCAGCAAAACAGGGTACAAAAACATTCAGTACTTC; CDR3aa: CASSKTGYKNIQYF
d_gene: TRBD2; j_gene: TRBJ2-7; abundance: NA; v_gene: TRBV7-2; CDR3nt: TGTGCCAGCAGCGTCTGGACTAGCGGGTCCTACGAGCAGTACTTC; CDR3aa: CASSVWTSGSYEQYF
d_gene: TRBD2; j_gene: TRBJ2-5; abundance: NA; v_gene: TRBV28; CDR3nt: TGTGCCAGCAGTTTATTTGGGACTAGGCCTCCGGGGACCCAGTACTTC; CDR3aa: CASSLFGTRPPGTQYF
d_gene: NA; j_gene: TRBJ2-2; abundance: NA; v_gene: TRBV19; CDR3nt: TGTGCCAGTAGTATATCCCCCAACACCGGGGAGCTGTTTTTT; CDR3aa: CASSISPNTGELFF
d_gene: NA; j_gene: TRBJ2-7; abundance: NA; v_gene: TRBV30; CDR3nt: TGTGCCTGGAGTCCGCACCCCCGGGGTCCCTACGAGCAGTACTTC; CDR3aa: CAWSPHPRGPYEQYF
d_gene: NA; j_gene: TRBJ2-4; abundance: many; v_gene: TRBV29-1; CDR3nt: TGCAGCGTTGAAGAAAGCGGGCAAGACATTCAGTACTTC; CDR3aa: CSVEESGQDIQYF
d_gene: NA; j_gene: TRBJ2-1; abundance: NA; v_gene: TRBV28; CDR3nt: TGTGCCAGCAGTTTCGTTGTGGTGGCGGAGGGGTACAATGAGCAGTTCTTC; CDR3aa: CASSFVVVAEGYNEQFF
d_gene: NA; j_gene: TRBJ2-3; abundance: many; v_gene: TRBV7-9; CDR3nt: TGTGCCAGCAGCGCCGTGATGCTGCCGTGGGGCACAGATACGCAGTATTTT; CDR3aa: CASSAVMLPWGTDTQYF
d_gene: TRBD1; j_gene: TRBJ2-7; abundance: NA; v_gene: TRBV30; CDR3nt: TGTGCCTGGAGGAGGGGACAGGGGGTGTGGGAGCAGTACTTC; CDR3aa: CAWRRGQGVWEQYF
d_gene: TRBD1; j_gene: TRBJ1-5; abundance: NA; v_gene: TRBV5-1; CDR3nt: TGCGCCAGCAGCTTGGGACAGGGGGGACATAGCAATCAGCCCCAGCATTTT; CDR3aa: CASSLGQGGHSNQPQHF
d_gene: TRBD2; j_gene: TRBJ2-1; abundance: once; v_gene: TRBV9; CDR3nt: TGTGCCAGCAGCTCCGAGGCGGCGCGGGAGACTGAGCAGTTCTTC; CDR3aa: CASSSEAARETEQFF
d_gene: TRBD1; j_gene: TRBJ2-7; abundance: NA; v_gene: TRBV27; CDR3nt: TGTGCCAGCAGAGAAACAGGGGTTACGGGGTACGAGCAGTACTTC; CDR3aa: CASRETGVTGYEQYF
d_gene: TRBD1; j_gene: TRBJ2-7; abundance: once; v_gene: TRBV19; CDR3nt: TGTGCCAGTAGTATCGGACAGGGGAGCTCCTACGAGCAGTACTTC; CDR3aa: CASSIGQGSSYEQYF
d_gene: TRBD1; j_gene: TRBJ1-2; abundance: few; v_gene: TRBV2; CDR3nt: TGTGCCAGCAGTACAGGGGTAGGAGGGGGCTACACCTTC; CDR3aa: CASSTGVGGGYTF
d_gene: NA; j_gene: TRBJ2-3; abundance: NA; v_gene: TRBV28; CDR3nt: TGTGCCAGCAGAGAACTGACAGCTAGCACAGATACGCAGTATTTT; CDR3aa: CASRELTASTDTQYF
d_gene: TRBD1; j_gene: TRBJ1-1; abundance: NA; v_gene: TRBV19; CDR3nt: TGTGCCAGTAGTTTACAACAGGGGGCATTTACTGAAGCTTTCTTT; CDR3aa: CASSLQQGAFTEAFF
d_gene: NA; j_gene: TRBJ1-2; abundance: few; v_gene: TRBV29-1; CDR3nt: TGCAGCGTCCTAGGGGAATTCTATGGCTACACCTTC; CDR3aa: CSVLGEFYGYTF
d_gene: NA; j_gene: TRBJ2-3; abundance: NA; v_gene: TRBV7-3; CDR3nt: TGTGCCAGCAGCCCTGGAACTGCAGATACGCAGTATTTT; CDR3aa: CASSPGTADTQYF
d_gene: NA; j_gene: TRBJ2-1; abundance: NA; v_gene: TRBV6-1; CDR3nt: TGTGCCAGCCTAGGGGGTTGGGGCTCCTACAATGAGCAGTTCTTC; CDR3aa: CASLGGWGSYNEQFF
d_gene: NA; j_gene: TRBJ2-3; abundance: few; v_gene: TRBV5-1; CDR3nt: TGCGCCAGCAGCACACCCCGGGGAGAGCGGCACCGAGATACGCAGTATTTT; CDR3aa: CASSTPRGERHRDTQYF
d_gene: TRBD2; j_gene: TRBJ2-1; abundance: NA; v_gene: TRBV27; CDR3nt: TGTGCCAGCAGTCTCGGGGGGGCGGGACGGAATGAGCAGTTCTTC; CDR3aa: CASSLGGAGRNEQFF